This TCR beta chain was recorded in a study of beta chain features in type 1 diabetes. Study information: The examined sorted cells totaled some 99 million across samples. General study results and limits: Researchers reported that naive, central memory and Treg TCRB repertoires appeared more similar in patients than in healthy donors. Type 1 diabetes patients had moderately but significantly shorter TCRB CDR3s in all four CD4+ subsets.

The CDR3 has 15 residues. Germline V lookup: CDR1 MNHNS, CDR2 SASEGT. V dropped 4 bases and J dropped 4; count of bases not matched to a gene: 7. It was via CD45RO/CCR7/CD25/CD127/CD95/CD27 that CD4+ naive, central memory, regulatory and stem cell-like memory cells were sorted. The purity of all sorted populations exceeded 95%. For this clone: Its antigen is undetermined.

Of the isolated RNA, all was reverse transcribed, and so the sequenced material was expressed TCRB transcripts. Profiling relied on immunoSEQ multiplex PCR, and the TCRdb table lists in-frame clones only, not all of them. The sample holds 20,000 to 30,000 clones; roughly 66% are singletons and the top ten take 4.2%. The sequence came from a man between 18 and 29 years old with type 1 diabetes. The specimen sequenced was Tregs from blood. The chain couples TRBV6-1 to TRBJ2-3, with 8 bases lining up with TRBD1. The CDR3 coding sequence is TGTGCCAGCAGTGGACAGGGGATTGAGGCAGATACGCAGTATTTT. Its protein is CASSGQGIEADTQYF.